A selection of T cell receptor beta chains follows, all from one sample in a study of blood T cell repertoires in COVID-19. Produced via immunoSEQ multiplex PCR; TCRdb's table is partial and in-frame only. The profile shows about 240,000 clones, about 80% of them singletons. Sequenced: peripheral blood. These receptor sequences come from a woman at least 80 years old with acute or convalescent COVID-19. The CDR3 runs from the conserved cysteine through the conserved F or W. The D gene is left open where the match is weak. Clone size, where shown, is once, few, many, or a class for clones that have expanded.

CDR3nt | CDR3aa | j_gene | v_gene | d_gene | abundance
TGTGCCTGGAGTGTCCCCAGGGCCGTCAACTATGGCTACACCTTC | CAWSVPRAVNYGYTF | TRBJ1-2 | TRBV30 | - | -
TGTGCCAGCAGCCTAAACGGTCCCAATCAGCCCCAGCATTTT | CASSLNGPNQPQHF | TRBJ1-5 | TRBV3-1/TRBV3-2 | - | few
TGCGCCAGCAGCCCAGACAGGGTCAGGTCGGAGACCCAGTACTTC | CASSPDRVRSETQYF | TRBJ2-5 | TRBV5-1 | TRBD1 | -
TGTGCCACCGCTCTCAGGGTTGGGTTAAAGTCGACTAATGAAAAACTGTTTTTT | CATALRVGLKSTNEKLFF | TRBJ1-4 | TRBV25-1 | - | -
TGTGCCAGCAGTTTATCGCGGCGGTCTCACGACAATGAGCAGTTCTTC | CASSLSRRSHDNEQFF | TRBJ2-1 | TRBV27 | - | few
TGTGCCAGCAGTTTGGTAGAGATCAATGAGCAGTTCTTC | CASSLVEINEQFF | TRBJ2-1 | TRBV12-3/TRBV12-4 | - | -
TGTGCCAGCGGTGGGACAGGTGGGGCAGATACGCAGTATTTT | CASGGTGGADTQYF | TRBJ2-3 | TRBV9 | TRBD1 | -
TGTGCCAGCAGCCGTTCGGACACAGGTTTGGCTTTCTTT | CASSRSDTGLAFF | TRBJ1-1 | TRBV14 | - | -
TGTGCCAGCAGTATTAGGGGGGGAGTGGTGGATGAGCAGTTCTTC | CASSIRGGVVDEQFF | TRBJ2-1 | TRBV6-5 | - | -
TGTGCCAGCAGTTTAAATCCTGGCCAGCCCCAGCATTTT | CASSLNPGQPQHF | TRBJ1-5 | TRBV12-3/TRBV12-4 | - | -
TGTGCCAGCAGTGAGGGACGGGGACTGGGCTACACCTTC | CASSEGRGLGYTF | TRBJ1-2 | TRBV12-3/TRBV12-4 | - | few
TGTGCCAGCAGCTTAAAGGTTCTGACTCGCGGGGAAAATGAGCAGTTCTTC | CASSLKVLTRGENEQFF | TRBJ2-1 | TRBV7-3 | - | -
TGTGCCAGCAGTGAAGCCCCCCGGGGGACCCACCTTTATGGCTACACCTTC | CASSEAPRGTHLYGYTF | TRBJ1-2 | TRBV2 | - | -
TGTGCCAGCAGCCAAGGCACAGGGGTGCAGCCCCAGCATTTT | CASSQGTGVQPQHF | TRBJ1-5 | TRBV3-1/TRBV3-2 | TRBD1 | -
TGTGCCAGCAGTCCTCCTGGGGGGGGCTGGGAGACCCAGTACTTC | CASSPPGGGWETQYF | TRBJ2-5 | TRBV28 | - | -
TGTGCAAGTCGCTTAGGGACAGGCGACTATGGCTACACCTTC | CASRLGTGDYGYTF | TRBJ1-2 | TRBV12-2 | - | -
TGTGCCAGTAGGGAGGGACAGGTCTTCACCGGGGAGCTGTTTTTT | CASREGQVFTGELFF | TRBJ2-2 | TRBV19 | TRBD1 | -
TGTGCCAGCAGCTTAGCAGGGACAGGGCAACTCTATGGCTACACCTTC | CASSLAGTGQLYGYTF | TRBJ1-2 | TRBV7-9 | TRBD1 | -
TGTGCCAGCAGTGAGTTTGTCACAGAGAGTATGGGCTACACCTTC | CASSEFVTESMGYTF | TRBJ1-2 | TRBV2 | - | once
TGTGCCAGCATGGGGGACGGGAGCTCCTACGAGCAGTACTTC | CASMGDGSSYEQYF | TRBJ2-7 | TRBV28 | - | -
TGTGCCAGCAGCCCGGGGGGGGCGCGGTACACTGAAGCTTTCTTT | CASSPGGARYTEAFF | TRBJ1-1 | TRBV7-2 | - | -
TGTGCCAGCAGCCAAGATATCCGGGGGAATTCACCCCTCCACTTT | CASSQDIRGNSPLHF | TRBJ1-6 | TRBV4-2 | - | -
TGTGCCAGCAGCGCCCTGGGCGGGGCGATAGATACGCAGTATTTT | CASSALGGAIDTQYF | TRBJ2-3 | TRBV9 | - | once
TGTGCCAGCAGCTTAAATGCGGGGGCGACAGATACGCAGTATTTT | CASSLNAGATDTQYF | TRBJ2-3 | TRBV7-3 | - | once
TGTGCCAGCAGTTCACCGGCGGTGAACACTGAAGCTTTCTTT | CASSSPAVNTEAFF | TRBJ1-1 | TRBV6-5 | - | once
TGTGCCAGCAGCTTGTTGTCTAGCGTCCACGAGCAGTACTTC | CASSLLSSVHEQYF | TRBJ2-7 | TRBV5-4 | - | once
TGTGCCAGTAGACATGGACAGGGAGGTCAGCCCCAGCATTTT | CASRHGQGGQPQHF | TRBJ1-5 | TRBV19 | TRBD1 | -
TGTGCCAGCAGCCCCGGGACAGGGAACTATGGCTACACCTTC | CASSPGTGNYGYTF | TRBJ1-2 | TRBV6-4 | TRBD1 | -
TGTGCCAGCAGCCAAGCTACAGGGGGGTATTCACCCCTCCACTTT | CASSQATGGYSPLHF | TRBJ1-6 | TRBV4-2 | TRBD1 | few
TGTGCCAGCAGTCAAGACAGGTTGCAGCAGTACTTC | CASSQDRLQQYF | TRBJ2-7 | TRBV11-2 | - | -
TGTGCCAGCAGTATTGATCGGGGGGGCACAGATACGCAGTATTTT | CASSIDRGGTDTQYF | TRBJ2-3 | TRBV27 | TRBD2 | -
TGTGCCTGGAGAAGGCCCGGGACAGGGGATTTTTTCTATGGCTACACCTTC | CAWRRPGTGDFFYGYTF | TRBJ1-2 | TRBV30 | TRBD1 | -
TGTGCCAGTAGTACCCCGGGTTATTCCACTGAAGCTTTCTTT | CASSTPGYSTEAFF | TRBJ1-1 | TRBV19 | - | -
TGTGCCAGCAGTTATGGGGGGGCTTATAATTCACCCCTCCACTTT | CASSYGGAYNSPLHF | TRBJ1-6 | TRBV6-5 | - | -
TGCGCCAGCAGCTTGGCCCAAACAGGGTTGGATGGCTACACCTTC | CASSLAQTGLDGYTF | TRBJ1-2 | TRBV5-1 | - | -
TGTGCCAGCAGCTTGGGGCTTCAGGGGGGTAAAGATGAGCAGTTCTTC | CASSLGLQGGKDEQFF | TRBJ2-1 | TRBV7-6 | - | few
TGTGCCAGCAGCTTGGCAGGACTAGCAATTGATACGCAGTATTTT | CASSLAGLAIDTQYF | TRBJ2-3 | TRBV5-4 | TRBD2 | -
TGTGCCAGCAGCTCCCTAGGGGCTAATTCACCCCTCCACTTT | CASSSLGANSPLHF | TRBJ1-6 | TRBV5-6 | - | few
TGTGCCAGCAGTGACTCCCGGACAGGGGTATACTCCTATAATTCACCCCTCCACTTT | CASSDSRTGVYSYNSPLHF | TRBJ1-6 | TRBV7-9 | TRBD1 | -
TGCAGCGTATGGACTGACTTCACCTTCGAGCAGTACTTC | CSVWTDFTFEQYF | TRBJ2-7 | TRBV29-1 | - | -
TGCGCCAGCAGTCAGGATACAATAGCTGATTCACCCCTCCACTTT | CASSQDTIADSPLHF | TRBJ1-6 | TRBV23-1 | - | once
TGCGCCATCTCCGGCGGGGGGGCGGGGGACAATGAGCAGTTCTTC | CAISGGGAGDNEQFF | TRBJ2-1 | TRBV5-1 | TRBD2 | few
TGTGCCAGCAGCCTAGGGACTAGCGGGGGCCCCCAAGAGACCCAGTACTTC | CASSLGTSGGPQETQYF | TRBJ2-5 | TRBV4-2 | TRBD2 | few
TGTGCCAGCCGTCCTCCGGGACAGTCCCACGAGCAGTACTTC | CASRPPGQSHEQYF | TRBJ2-7 | TRBV6-5 | TRBD1 | once
TGTGCCAGTAGTACCCAGGGTAGGGTGGCTGAAGCTTTCTTT | CASSTQGRVAEAFF | TRBJ1-1 | TRBV19 | - | -
TGTGCCAGCAGTTCGACCAGGGGGCTCGGGACTGAAGCTTTCTTT | CASSSTRGLGTEAFF | TRBJ1-1 | TRBV13 | TRBD1 | -
TGCAGTGCTGCGGGGGGGCACGAGCAGTACTTC | CSAAGGHEQYF | TRBJ2-7 | TRBV20-1 | TRBD2 | -
TGTGCCAGCTCACCTCTGGGGCAACCTAATCAGCCCCAGCATTTT | CASSPLGQPNQPQHF | TRBJ1-5 | TRBV18 | - | -
TGTGCCAGCAGCCCACGACAGGGGGTAAGCACAGATACGCAGTATTTT | CASSPRQGVSTDTQYF | TRBJ2-3 | TRBV5-5 | TRBD1 | -
TGTGCCAGCAGCTTTGGGGACAGGGGATATGGCTACACCTTC | CASSFGDRGYGYTF | TRBJ1-2 | TRBV7-9 | TRBD1 | -